The T cell receptor (beta chain) described here comes from a study of blood T cell repertoires in COVID-19. As for the study in general: Sources were T cells, B-cell-depleted T cells, or PBMCs; the material itself was cDNA or gDNA.

Germline values: CDR1 ENHRY, CDR2 SYGVKD. This CDR3 contains 14 residues. V was pared by 5 bases and J by 1 base, with 11 bases between. Enrollees, about 18 to 95 years old, lived in about two dozen US areas. Only in-frame clones appear in the TCRdb table, and some are missing; sequencing was by immunoSEQ multiplex PCR. The sample has about 320,000 clones; nearly 90% are singletons. The source material was PBMCs or T cells enriched from blood (not recorded which). This receptor was identified in a woman in her thirties who had recovered from COVID-19. The chain has TRBV10-3 and TRBJ2-5; D not certain. CDR3 residues: CAISRVAGQETQYF. The CDR3, as DNA: TGTGCCATCAGTCGCGTGGCAGGCCAAGAGACCCAGTACTTC.